This passage covers 25 T cell receptor beta chains from one sample sequenced in a study of T-cell reconstitution after alpha-beta-depleted transplantation in children. Unique molecular identifiers were used in preparing the TCRbeta library. Via MiXCR, TCRdb re-called the PCR reads, giving one row per CDR3 protein. The table has 420,000 or so distinct CDR3 sequences, approximately 11% seen once. Here the sequenced sample was PBMCs from the stem cell graft donor, taken from the stem cell graft. The receptor source for this set is a human donor who donated a stem cell graft to a child with acute myeloid leukemia.

The chain joins TRBV18 to TRBJ1-3; D unclear. Germline V gene lookup returns CDR1 KGHSH and CDR2 LQKENI. V was pared by 0 bases and J by 2 bases, with 14 bases between. CDR3 size: 17 residues. Written as DNA, the CDR3 is TGTGCCAGCTCACCACCGGTGCAGGCAGTGGCTGGAAACACCATATATTTT. Amino acids: CASSPPVQAVAGNTIYF.

The rearrangement links TRBV20-1 to TRBJ1-5; the match to TRBD1 covers 8 bases. V shed 2 bases, J shed 0 bases, and the junction held 9 bases outside the gene matches. The CDR3 length is 17 residues. Germline CDR1 reads DFQATT; CDR2 reads SNEGSKA (reference sequence). The CDR3 sequence: CSARRNRGGYSNQPQHF. The DNA of the CDR3 is TGCAGTGCTAGAAGAAACAGGGGGGGCTATAGCAATCAGCCCCAGCATTTT.

The genes are TRBV5-1 and TRBJ2-7; 10 nucleotides match TRBD2. Germline V gene data show CDR1 as SGHRS and CDR2 as YFSETQ. J was trimmed by 3 bases and V by 4 bases; bases with no gene match: 1. The CDR3 is 13 residues long. CDR3 region: CASSTSGNYEQYF. In DNA, the CDR3 is TGCGCCAGCAGCACTAGCGGGAACTACGAGCAGTACTTC.

This clonotype has at least ten counts. The chain employs TRBV20-1 and TRBJ2-1; the match to TRBD2 covers 10 bases. The CDR3 extends over 16 amino acids. Germline CDR1 is DFQATT and CDR2 is SNEGSKA (reference sequence). V dropped 0 bases and J dropped 4; count of bases not matched to a gene: 6. The CDR3 region is CSARDRLLAGYNEQFF. In DNA, the CDR3 is TGCAGTGCTAGAGATCGTCTACTAGCGGGATACAATGAGCAGTTCTTC.

The V and J genes are TRBV7-9 and TRBJ2-7; 10 bases are a match to TRBD2. V lost 5 bases, J lost 7 bases, and 14 bases stayed unmatched. The CDR3 is made up of 16 amino acids. CDR1 and CDR2 from the germline V gene are SEHNR and FQNEAQ (reference sequence). CDR3 sequence reads: CASSQEAGGYRGEQYF. Written as DNA, the CDR3 is TGTGCCAGCAGCCAAGAAGCGGGAGGGTATAGGGGAGAGCAGTACTTC.

A few counts support this clonotype. V is TRBV5-1 and J is TRBJ1-1; 7 bases line up with TRBD1. V lost 0 bases to trimming and J lost 7 bases; unmatched junction nucleotides: 21. The CDR3 loop spans 19 amino acids. Germline loops: CDR1 SGHRS, CDR2 YFSETQ. This chain's CDR3 is CASSLAHLRDSPEGSEAFF. Written as DNA, the CDR3 is TGCGCCAGCAGCTTGGCCCACTTAAGGGACAGCCCCGAAGGGAGTGAAGCTTTCTTT.

This clonotype was observed a handful of times. This chain connects TRBV5-5 to TRBJ2-1; D is undetermined. CDR1 and CDR2 (germline): SGHKS, YYEKEE (reference sequence). The CDR3 spans 17 residues. Deletions cut 0 bases from V and 0 bases from J, with 13 bases between. The CDR3 sequence: CASSLGALDLSYNEQFF. CDR3 coding DNA: TGTGCCAGCAGCTTGGGAGCGCTAGACCTCTCCTACAATGAGCAGTTCTTC.

This clonotype was recorded a few times. This chain links TRBV27 with TRBJ2-7; 8 bases line up with TRBD1. This CDR3 comprises 11 residues. Germline V gives CDR1 MNHEY, CDR2 SMNVEV (reference sequence). V dropped 7 bases and J dropped 6; count of bases not matched to a gene: 2. The CDR3 coding sequence is TGTGCCAGCAAACAGGGGGGCGAGCAGTACGTC. Translating gives CASKQGGEQYV.

The sample holds a few counts of this clonotype. This chain joins TRBV11-2 and TRBJ2-3, with D uncertain. The germline gives CDR1 SGHAT, CDR2 FQNNGV. The CDR3 consists of 17 residues. V shed 3 bases and J shed 0 bases, with 16 bases lying between them. The CDR3 bases are TGTGCCAGCAGCTTGAGGCAGAAAACCCTTAGCACAGATACGCAGTATTTT. It yields the protein CASSLRQKTLSTDTQYF.

This chain links TRBV29-1 with TRBJ2-3; 14 nucleotides align to TRBD2. Germline V gene data show CDR1 as SQVTM and CDR2 as ANQGSEA. The CDR3 is 16 residues long. The trim removed 6 bases at V and 3 bases at J, leaving 8 bases unmatched. The CDR3 bases are TGCAGCGTCACAGGGACTAGCGGGAGAAGAACAGATACGCAGTATTTT. Its translation: CSVTGTSGRRTDTQYF.

The rearrangement links TRBV15 to TRBJ2-1; the D call may be TRBD1 or TRBD2 (5 bases each). V lost 9 bases and J 5 bases, leaving 14 bases between the germline ends. Per germline, CDR1 LNHNV and CDR2 YYDKDF (reference sequence). The CDR3 spans 13 residues. CDR3 in DNA: TGTGCCACGACCGGGACCATTAACAATGAGCAGTTCTTC. Translated, it gives CATTGTINNEQFF.

This clonotype was seen repeatedly, ten times or more. Relative to the germline gene, one junction end is altered; a read error may explain this. The rearrangement links TRBV7-2 to TRBJ2-3; TRBD2 matches at 11 bases. Germline values: CDR1 SGHTA, CDR2 FQGNSA. The CDR3 totals 16 residues. The CDR3 DNA reads TGTGCCAGCAGGTTAGCGGGAGGGCCGAGCACAGATACGCAGTATTTT. Residues: CASRLAGGPSTDTQYF. The full variable domain, completed using reference TRBV7-2 and TRBJ2-3, is GAGVSQSPSNKVTEKGKDVELRCDPISGHTALYWYRQSLGQGLEFLIYFQGNSAPDKSGLPSDRFSAERTGGSVSTLTIQRTQQEDSAVYLCASRLAGGPSTDTQYFGPGTRLTVL.

This chain uses TRBV20-1 with TRBJ2-7, with D uncertain. Germline V gene sequence: CDR1 DFQATT, CDR2 SNEGSKA (reference sequence). Trimming cost V 0 bases and J 4 bases, with 16 bases left between them. The CDR3 totals 15 residues. CDR3 DNA sequence: TGCAGTGCTAGAGATTCTCGTACCCCATCTTACGAGCAGTACGTC. Translation: CSARDSRTPSYEQYV.

With respect to this clonotype: This could be a read error, since a much larger clone is one nucleotide away. The chain employs TRBV6-5 and TRBJ2-3; 8 bases align to TRBD1. Trimming removed 5 bases from V and 0 bases from J; junction bases left unmatched: 7. The CDR3 extends over 16 amino acids. Per the germline V gene, CDR1 is MNHEY and CDR2 is SVGAGI. In nucleotides, the CDR3 is TGTGCCAGCAGTAACGGACAGGGTATGAGCACAGATACGCAGTATTTT. It codes for CASSNGQGMSTDTQYF.

There are many counts of this clonotype. The rearrangement links TRBV12-3 or TRBV12-4 to TRBJ2-1, with 11 bases fitting TRBD2. CDR3 length equals 15 residues. V shed 3 bases, J shed 6 bases, and the junction held 4 bases outside the gene matches. Written as DNA, the CDR3 is TGTGCCAGCAGTTTGAAACTAGCGGGAGTCAATGAGCAGTTCTTC. This translates into CASSLKLAGVNEQFF.

This clonotype occurred many times. The chain uses TRBV20-1 and TRBJ1-1; 9 nucleotides match TRBD1. Germline values: CDR1 DFQATT, CDR2 SNEGSKA (reference sequence). V was pared by 5 bases and J by 1 base, with 8 bases of the junction left unmatched. The CDR3 spans 15 residues. This CDR3 reads CSAPGQGFANTEAFF. The CDR3 DNA reads TGCAGTGCTCCGGGACAGGGTTTCGCGAACACTGAAGCTTTCTTT.

This chain uses TRBV19 with TRBJ2-1; maybe TRBD1 (6 bases). The CDR3 has 14 amino acids. V lost 7 bases and J 4 bases, leaving 14 bases between the germline ends. Looked up from germline, CDR1 is LNHDA and CDR2 is SQIVND (reference sequence). The CDR3 sequence: CASKFQGQYNEQFF. Here the CDR3 DNA reads TGTGCCAGTAAGTTTCAGGGGCAGTACAATGAGCAGTTCTTC.

Only a few counts were recorded for this clonotype. The J gene is TRBJ2-1, the V gene TRBV7-9; 8 bases are shared with TRBD2. CDR1 is SEHNR and CDR2 is FQNEAQ in the germline V gene (reference sequence). The CDR3 runs 14 residues. Losses at the gene ends were 5 bases for V and 6 bases for J; bases not matched to a gene: 6. The CDR3 DNA reads TGTGCCAGCAGCCCAGCGGGGGCGGGCAATGAGCAGTTCTTC. This gives the protein CASSPAGAGNEQFF.

The DNA of the CDR3 is TGCGCCAGCAGCTTGGAAGACTACTACAATGAGCAGTTCTTC. Translated: CASSLEDYYNEQFF. V gene TRBV5-1 combines with J gene TRBJ2-1; perhaps TRBD2 as D (5 bases). CDR1 and CDR2 (germline): SGHRS, YFSETQ. The CDR3 runs to 14 residues. V was cut by 0 bases and J by 3 bases, with 7 bases left in between.

The chain has TRBV27 and TRBJ2-7; tentative D call: TRBD2 (6 bases). Trimming took off 2 bases at V and 2 bases at J, with 16 bases between the two ends. Per the germline V gene, CDR1 is MNHEY and CDR2 is SMNVEV (reference sequence). This CDR3 is 16 amino acids long. The DNA for the CDR3 is TGTGCCAGCAGTTTAGGGCGGGGTCGTACCCCCTACGAGCAGTACTTC. Protein sequence: CASSLGRGRTPYEQYF.

This clonotype was observed a few times. The V call is TRBV29-1, the J call TRBJ2-7; D remains unclear. V shed 3 bases and J shed 3 bases, with 9 bases lying between them. Germline V gives CDR1 SQVTM, CDR2 ANQGSEA. This CDR3 comprises 12 residues. CDR3 sequence: CSVEGINYEQYF. Written as DNA, the CDR3 is TGCAGCGTTGAGGGCATAAACTACGAGCAGTACTTC.

The chain couples TRBV6-7 to TRBJ2-6; 7 bases align to TRBD1. Being an ORF, TRBV6-7 has a function that is uncertain. The V and J ends lost 6 bases and 4 bases, in that order; junction bases with no gene match: 9. CDR3 size: 16 residues. The CDR3 nucleotides are TGTGCCAGCAGCCGACTCACAGGGGCCGGGGCCAACGTCCTGACTTTC. It encodes CASSRLTGAGANVLTF.

This clonotype showed up many times. The chain combines TRBV6-1 with TRBJ1-4; D remains ambiguous. This CDR3 is built from 13 residues. CDR1 MNHNS and CDR2 SASEGT come from the germline V gene. Trimming shortened V by 5 bases and J by 8 bases, and 12 bases separated the two germline ends. CDR3 in DNA: TGTGCCAGCAGTCCCCGTTTTCGAGAAAAACTGTTTTTT. This translates into CASSPRFREKLFF.

This clonotype was seen many times. The chain uses TRBV10-1 and TRBJ1-1; 8 nucleotides match TRBD1. CDR1 and CDR2 from the germline V gene are WNHNN and SYGVQD (reference sequence). CDR3 length: 15 amino acids. Unmatched junction bases numbered 8, after V lost 2 bases and J lost 6 bases. CDR3 coding DNA: TGCGCCAGCAGTGAGGGACAGGGAGATGGTTCTGAAGCTTTCTTT. It is translated as CASSEGQGDGSEAFF.

This clonotype appeared a few times. The genes are TRBV3-1 and TRBJ1-2; D may be TRBD1 (5 bases). Germline V gene data show CDR1 as LGHDT and CDR2 as YNNKEL (reference sequence). Trimming cost V 5 bases and J 8 bases, with 18 bases left between them. The CDR3 has 14 residues. The CDR3 region has the DNA TGTGCCAGCAGCTACCAGGGTCCTTCGGGCGGCTACACCTTC. Residues: CASSYQGPSGGYTF.